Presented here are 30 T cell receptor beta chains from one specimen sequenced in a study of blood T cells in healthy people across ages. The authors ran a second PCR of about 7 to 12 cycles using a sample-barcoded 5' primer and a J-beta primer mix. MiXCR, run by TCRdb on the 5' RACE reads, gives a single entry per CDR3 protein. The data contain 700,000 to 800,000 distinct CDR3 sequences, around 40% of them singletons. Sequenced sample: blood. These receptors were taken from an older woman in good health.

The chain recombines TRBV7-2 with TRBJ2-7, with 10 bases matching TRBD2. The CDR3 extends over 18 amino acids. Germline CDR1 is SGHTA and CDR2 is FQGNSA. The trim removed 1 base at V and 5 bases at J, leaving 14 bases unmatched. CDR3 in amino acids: CASSLVFLGLAGENEQYF. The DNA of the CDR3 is TGTGCCAGCAGCTTAGTATTCCTCGGGCTAGCGGGAGAAAACGAGCAGTACTTC.

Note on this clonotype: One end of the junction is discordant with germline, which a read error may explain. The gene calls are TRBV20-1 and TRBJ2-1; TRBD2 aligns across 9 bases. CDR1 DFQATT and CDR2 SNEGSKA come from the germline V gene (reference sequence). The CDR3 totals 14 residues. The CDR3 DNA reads TGCAGTGCTAGAGTGCGGGGGGGTTCCGATGAGCTGTTCTTC. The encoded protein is CSARVRGGSDELFF.

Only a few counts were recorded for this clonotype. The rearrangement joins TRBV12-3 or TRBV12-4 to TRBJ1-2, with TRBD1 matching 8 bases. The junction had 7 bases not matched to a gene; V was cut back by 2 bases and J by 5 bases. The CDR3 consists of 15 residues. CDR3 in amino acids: CASSLIQGAGYGYTF. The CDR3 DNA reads TGTGCCAGCAGTTTAATTCAGGGGGCAGGGTATGGCTACACCTTC.

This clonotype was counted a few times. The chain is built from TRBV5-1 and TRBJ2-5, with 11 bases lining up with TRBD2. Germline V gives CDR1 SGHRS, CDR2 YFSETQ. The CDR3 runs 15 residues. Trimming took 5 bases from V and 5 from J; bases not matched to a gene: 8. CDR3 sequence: CASRTSGIGGETQYF. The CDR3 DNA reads TGCGCCAGCAGGACTAGCGGGATAGGAGGGGAGACCCAGTACTTC.

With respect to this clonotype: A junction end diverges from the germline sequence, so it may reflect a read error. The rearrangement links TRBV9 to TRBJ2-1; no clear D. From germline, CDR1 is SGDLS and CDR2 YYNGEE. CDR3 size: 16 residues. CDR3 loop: CTSSVVQGSSYNEQFF. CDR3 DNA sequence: TGTACCAGCAGCGTAGTTCAAGGCAGCTCCTACAATGAGCAGTTCTTC.

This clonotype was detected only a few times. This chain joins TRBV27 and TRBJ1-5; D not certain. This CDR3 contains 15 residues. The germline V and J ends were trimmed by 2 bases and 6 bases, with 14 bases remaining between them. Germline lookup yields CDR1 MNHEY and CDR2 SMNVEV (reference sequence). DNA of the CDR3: TGTGCCAGCAGTTTAACCTCCCTGGGAGGTCAGCCCCAGCATTTT. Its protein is CASSLTSLGGQPQHF.

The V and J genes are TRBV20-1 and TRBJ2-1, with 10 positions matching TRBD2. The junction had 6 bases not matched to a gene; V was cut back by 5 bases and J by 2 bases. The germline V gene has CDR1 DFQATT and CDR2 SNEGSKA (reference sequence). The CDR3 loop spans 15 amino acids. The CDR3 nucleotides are TGCAGTGCTCAAGGAACTAGCGGGACCTACAATGAGCAGTTCTTC. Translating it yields CSAQGTSGTYNEQFF.

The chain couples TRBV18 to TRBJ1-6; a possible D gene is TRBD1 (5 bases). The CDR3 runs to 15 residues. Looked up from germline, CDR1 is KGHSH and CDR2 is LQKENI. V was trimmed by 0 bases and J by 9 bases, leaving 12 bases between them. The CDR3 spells CASSPPGGLGSPLHF. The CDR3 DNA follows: TGTGCCAGCTCACCACCGGGGGGGTTAGGTTCACCCCTCCACTTT.

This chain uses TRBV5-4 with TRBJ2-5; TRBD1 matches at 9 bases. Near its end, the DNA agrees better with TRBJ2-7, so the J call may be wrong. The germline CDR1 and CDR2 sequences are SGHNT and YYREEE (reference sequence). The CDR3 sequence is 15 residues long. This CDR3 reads CASSSRTGDFYEQYF. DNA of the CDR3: TGTGCCAGCAGCTCCCGGACAGGGGACTTCTACGAGCAGTACTTC.

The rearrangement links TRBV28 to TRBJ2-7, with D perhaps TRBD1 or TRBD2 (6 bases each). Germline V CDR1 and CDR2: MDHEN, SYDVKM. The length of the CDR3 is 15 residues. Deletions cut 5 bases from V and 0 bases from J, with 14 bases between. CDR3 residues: CASSGGPHASYEQYF. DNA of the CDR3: TGTGCCAGCAGTGGGGGGCCTCACGCCTCCTACGAGCAGTACTTC. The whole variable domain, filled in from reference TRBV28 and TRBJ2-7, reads DVKVTQSSRYLVKRTGEKVFLECVQDMDHENMFWYRQDPGLGLRLIYFSYDVKMKEKGDIPEGYSVSREKKERFSLILESASTNQTSMYLCASSGGPHASYEQYFGPGTRLTVT.

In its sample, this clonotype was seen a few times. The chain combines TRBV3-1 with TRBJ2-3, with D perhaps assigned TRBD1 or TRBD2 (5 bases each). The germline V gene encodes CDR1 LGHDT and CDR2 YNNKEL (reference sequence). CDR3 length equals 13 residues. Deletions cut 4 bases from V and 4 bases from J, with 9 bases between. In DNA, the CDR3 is TGTGCCAGCAGCCTCCGGGACCCAGATACGCAGTATTTT. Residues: CASSLRDPDTQYF.

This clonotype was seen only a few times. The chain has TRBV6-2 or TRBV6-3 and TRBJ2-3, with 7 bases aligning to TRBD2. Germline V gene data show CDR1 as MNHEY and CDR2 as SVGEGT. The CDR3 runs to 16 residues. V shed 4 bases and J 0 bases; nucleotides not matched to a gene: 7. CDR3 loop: CASSFGSGPSTDTQYF. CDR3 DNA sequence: TGTGCCAGCAGTTTTGGTAGCGGGCCGAGCACAGATACGCAGTATTTT.

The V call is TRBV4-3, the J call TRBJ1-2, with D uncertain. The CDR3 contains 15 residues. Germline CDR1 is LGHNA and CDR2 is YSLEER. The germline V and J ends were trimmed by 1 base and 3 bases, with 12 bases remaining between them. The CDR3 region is CASSQVTRWDYGYTF. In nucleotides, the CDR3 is TGCGCCAGCAGCCAAGTCACCCGCTGGGACTATGGCTACACCTTC.

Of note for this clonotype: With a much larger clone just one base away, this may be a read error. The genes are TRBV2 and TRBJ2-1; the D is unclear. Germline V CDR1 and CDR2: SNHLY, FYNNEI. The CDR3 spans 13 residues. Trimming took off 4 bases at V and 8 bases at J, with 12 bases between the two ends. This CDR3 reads CASSGWLVDEQFF. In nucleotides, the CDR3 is TGTGCCAGCAGTGGATGGCTAGTGGATGAGCAGTTCTTC.

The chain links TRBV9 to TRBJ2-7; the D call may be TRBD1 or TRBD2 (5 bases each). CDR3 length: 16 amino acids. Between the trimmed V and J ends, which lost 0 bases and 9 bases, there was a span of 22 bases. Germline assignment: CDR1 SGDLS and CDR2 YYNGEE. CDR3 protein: CASSVAPTGVLGGQYF. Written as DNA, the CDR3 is TGTGCCAGCAGCGTAGCTCCAACGGGTGTGCTTGGGGGGCAGTACTTC.

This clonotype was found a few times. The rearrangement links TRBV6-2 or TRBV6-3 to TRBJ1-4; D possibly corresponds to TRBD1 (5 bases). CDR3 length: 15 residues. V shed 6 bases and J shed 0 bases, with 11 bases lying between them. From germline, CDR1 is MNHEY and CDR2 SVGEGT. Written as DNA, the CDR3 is TGTGCCAGCAGGGAGGGGTCTGCAACTAATGAAAAACTGTTTTTT. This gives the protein CASREGSATNEKLFF.

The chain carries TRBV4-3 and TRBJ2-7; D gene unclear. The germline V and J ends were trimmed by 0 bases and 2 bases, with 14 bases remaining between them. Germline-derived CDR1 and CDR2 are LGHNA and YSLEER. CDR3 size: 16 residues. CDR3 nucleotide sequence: TGCGCCAGCAGCCAAGATCCGGGCGGATTCACCTACGAGCAGTACTTC. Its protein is CASSQDPGGFTYEQYF.

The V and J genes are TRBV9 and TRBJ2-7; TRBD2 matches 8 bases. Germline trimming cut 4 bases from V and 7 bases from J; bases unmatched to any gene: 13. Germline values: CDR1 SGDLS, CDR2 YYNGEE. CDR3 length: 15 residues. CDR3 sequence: CASSFSTAGVGEQYF. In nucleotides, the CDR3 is TGTGCCAGCAGCTTCAGCACAGCGGGAGTGGGAGAGCAGTACTTC.

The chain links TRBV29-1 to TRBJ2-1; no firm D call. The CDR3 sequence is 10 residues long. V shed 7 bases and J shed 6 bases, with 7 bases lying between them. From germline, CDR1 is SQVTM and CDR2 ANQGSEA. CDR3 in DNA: TGCAGCGCGAAGCGCAATGAGCAGTTCTTC. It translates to CSAKRNEQFF.

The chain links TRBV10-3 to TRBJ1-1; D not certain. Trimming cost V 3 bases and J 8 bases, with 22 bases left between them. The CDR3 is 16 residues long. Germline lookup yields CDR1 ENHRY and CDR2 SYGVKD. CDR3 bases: TGTGCCATCAGTGACAGACTCAGCGGGAGAGGGATCGAAGCTTTCTTT. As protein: CAISDRLSGRGIEAFF.

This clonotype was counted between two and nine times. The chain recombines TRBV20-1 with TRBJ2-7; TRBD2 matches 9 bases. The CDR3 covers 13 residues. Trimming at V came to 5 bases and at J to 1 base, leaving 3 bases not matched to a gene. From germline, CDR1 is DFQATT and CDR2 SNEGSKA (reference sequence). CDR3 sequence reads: CSAVSGRSYEQYF. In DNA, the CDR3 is TGCAGTGCTGTTAGCGGGAGATCCTACGAGCAGTACTTC.

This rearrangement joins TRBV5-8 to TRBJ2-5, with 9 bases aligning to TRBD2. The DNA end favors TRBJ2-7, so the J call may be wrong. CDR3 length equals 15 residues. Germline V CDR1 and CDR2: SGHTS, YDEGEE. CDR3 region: CASSLGVAGDHEQYF. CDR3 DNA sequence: TGTGCCAGCAGCTTGGGGGTAGCGGGGGACCACGAGCAGTACTTC.

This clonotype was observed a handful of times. The CDR3 DNA follows: TGCAGTGCCGTTCAGGGGGCGCTTGTCGGGGAGACCCAGTACTTC. This translates into CSAVQGALVGETQYF. The chain uses TRBV20-1 and TRBJ2-5; 8 bases are shared with TRBD1. The CDR3 is 15 residues long. V was clipped by 6 bases and J by 5 bases; unmatched bases: 14. Looked up from germline, CDR1 is DFQATT and CDR2 is SNEGSKA (reference sequence).

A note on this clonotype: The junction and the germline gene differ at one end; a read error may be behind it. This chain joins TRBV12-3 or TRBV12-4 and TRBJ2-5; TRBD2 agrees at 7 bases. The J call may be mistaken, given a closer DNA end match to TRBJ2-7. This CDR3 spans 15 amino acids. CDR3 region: CASSLTGGLSCEQYF. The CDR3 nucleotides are TGTGCAAGCAGTTTGACGGGAGGCCTCTCCTGCGAGCAGTACTTC.

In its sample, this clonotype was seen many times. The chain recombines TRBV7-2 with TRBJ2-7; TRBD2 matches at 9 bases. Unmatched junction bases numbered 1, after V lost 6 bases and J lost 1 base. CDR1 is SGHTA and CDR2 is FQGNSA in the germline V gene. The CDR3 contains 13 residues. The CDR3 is CASRLAGSYEQYF. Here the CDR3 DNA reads TGTGCCAGCAGACTAGCGGGTTCCTACGAGCAGTACTTC.

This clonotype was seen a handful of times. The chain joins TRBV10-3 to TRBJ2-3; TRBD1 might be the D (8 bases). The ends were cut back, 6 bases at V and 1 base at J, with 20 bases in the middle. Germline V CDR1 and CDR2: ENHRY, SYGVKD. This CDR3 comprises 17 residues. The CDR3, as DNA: TGTGCCATCAGGGCGGGGGATGGACAGGGTGGCACAGATACGCAGTATTTT. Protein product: CAIRAGDGQGGTDTQYF.

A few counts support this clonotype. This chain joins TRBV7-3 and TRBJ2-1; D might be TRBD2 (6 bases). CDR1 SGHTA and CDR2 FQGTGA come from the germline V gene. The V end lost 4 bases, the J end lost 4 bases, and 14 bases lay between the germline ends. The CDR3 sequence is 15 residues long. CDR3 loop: CASSSWGSGYNEQFF. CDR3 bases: TGTGCCAGCAGCTCCTGGGGTAGCGGTTACAATGAGCAGTTCTTC.

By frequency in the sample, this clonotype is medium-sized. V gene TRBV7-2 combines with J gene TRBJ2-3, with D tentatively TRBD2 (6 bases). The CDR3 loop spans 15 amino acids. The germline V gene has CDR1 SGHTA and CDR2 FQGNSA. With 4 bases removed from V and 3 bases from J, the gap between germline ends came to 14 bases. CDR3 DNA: TGTGCCAGCAGCTGGCGGGTAGCGGCTACAGATACGCAGTATTTT. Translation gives CASSWRVAATDTQYF.

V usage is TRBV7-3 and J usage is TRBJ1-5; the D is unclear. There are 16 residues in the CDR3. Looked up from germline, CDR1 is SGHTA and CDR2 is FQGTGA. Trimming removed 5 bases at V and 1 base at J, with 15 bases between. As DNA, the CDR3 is TGTGCCAGCAGCCCCCCCCAGACACGCAGCAATCAGCCCCAGCATTTT. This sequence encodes CASSPPQTRSNQPQHF. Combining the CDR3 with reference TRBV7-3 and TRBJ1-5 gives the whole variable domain GAGVSQTPSNKVTEKGKYVELRCDPISGHTALYWYRQSLGQGPEFLIYFQGTGAADDSGLPNDRFFAVRPEGSVSTLKIQRTERGDSAVYLCASSPPQTRSNQPQHFGDGTRLSIL.

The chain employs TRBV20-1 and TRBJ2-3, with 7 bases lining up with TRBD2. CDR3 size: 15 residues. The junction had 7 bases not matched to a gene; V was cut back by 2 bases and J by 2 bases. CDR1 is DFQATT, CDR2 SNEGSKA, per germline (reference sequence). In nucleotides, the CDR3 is TGCAGTGCTAGATCCGGACTAGACCTCACAGATACGCAGTATTTT. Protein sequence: CSARSGLDLTDTQYF.